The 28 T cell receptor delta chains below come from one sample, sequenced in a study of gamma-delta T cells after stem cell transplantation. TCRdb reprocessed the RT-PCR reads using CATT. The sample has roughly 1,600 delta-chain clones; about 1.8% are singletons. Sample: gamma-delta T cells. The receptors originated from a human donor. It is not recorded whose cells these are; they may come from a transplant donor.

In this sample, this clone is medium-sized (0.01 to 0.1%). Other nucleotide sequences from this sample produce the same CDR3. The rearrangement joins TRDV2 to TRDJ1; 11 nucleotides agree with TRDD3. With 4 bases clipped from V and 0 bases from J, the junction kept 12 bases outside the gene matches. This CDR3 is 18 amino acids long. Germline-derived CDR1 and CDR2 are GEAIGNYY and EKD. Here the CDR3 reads CACDVLGDKGSDTDKLIF. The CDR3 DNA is TGTGCCTGTGATGTACTGGGGGATAAAGGGTCAGACACCGATAAACTCATCTTT.

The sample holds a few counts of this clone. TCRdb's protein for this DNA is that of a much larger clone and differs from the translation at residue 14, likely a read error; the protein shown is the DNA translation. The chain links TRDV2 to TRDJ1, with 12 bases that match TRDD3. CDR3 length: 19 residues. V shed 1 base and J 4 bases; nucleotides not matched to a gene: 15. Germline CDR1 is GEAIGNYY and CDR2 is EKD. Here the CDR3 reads CACDTLYAGGYENIDKLIF. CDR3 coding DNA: TGTGCCTGTGACACACTATATGCTGGGGGATACGAAAACATCGATAAACTCATCTTT.

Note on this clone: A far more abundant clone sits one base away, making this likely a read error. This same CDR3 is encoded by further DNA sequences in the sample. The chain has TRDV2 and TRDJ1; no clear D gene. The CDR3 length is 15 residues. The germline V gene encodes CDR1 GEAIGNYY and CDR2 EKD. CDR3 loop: CACDTVSQNTDKLIF. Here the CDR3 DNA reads TGTGCCTGTGACACCGTATCTCAAAACACCGATAAACTCATCTTC.

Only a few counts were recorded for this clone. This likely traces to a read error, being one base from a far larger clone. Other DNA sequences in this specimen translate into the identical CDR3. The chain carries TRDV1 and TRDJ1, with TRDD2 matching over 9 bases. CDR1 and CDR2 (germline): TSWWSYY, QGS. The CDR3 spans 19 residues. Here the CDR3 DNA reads TGTGCTCTTGGGGAGGAACCTTCCTACCGAACTGGGCCACGGGATAAACTCATCTTC. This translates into CALGEEPSYRTGPRDKLIF.

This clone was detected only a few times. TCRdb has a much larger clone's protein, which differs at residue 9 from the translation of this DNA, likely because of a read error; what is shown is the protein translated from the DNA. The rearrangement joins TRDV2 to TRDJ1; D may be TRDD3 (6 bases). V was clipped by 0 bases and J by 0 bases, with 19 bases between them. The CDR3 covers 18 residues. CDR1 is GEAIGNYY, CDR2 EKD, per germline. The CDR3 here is CACDTVLGMPLYTDKLIF. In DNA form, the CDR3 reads TGTGCCTGTGACACCGTTCTGGGGATGCCCTTGTACACCGATAAACTCATCTTT.

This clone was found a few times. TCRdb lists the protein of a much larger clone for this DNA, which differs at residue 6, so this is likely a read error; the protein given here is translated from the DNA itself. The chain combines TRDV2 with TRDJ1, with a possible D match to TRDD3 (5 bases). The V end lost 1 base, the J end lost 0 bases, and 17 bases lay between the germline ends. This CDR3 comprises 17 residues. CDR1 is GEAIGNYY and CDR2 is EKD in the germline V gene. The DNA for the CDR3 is TGTGCCTGTGACACGCCCTCTCGGGATCCACACACCGATAAACTCATCTTT. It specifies CACDTPSRDPHTDKLIF.

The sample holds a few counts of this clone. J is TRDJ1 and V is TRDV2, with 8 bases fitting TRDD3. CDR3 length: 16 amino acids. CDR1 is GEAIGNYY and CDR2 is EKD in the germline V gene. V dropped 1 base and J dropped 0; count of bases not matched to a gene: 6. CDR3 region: CACDTLGDPYTDKLIF. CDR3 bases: TGTGCCTGTGACACGCTGGGGGACCCGTACACCGATAAACTCATCTTT.

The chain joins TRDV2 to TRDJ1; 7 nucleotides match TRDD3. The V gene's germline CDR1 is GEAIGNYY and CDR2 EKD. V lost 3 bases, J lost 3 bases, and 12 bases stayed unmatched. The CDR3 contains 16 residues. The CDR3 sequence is CACDSLAEGDPDKLIF. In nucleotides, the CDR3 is TGTGCCTGTGACTCTCTTGCGGAGGGGGATCCCGATAAACTCATCTTT.

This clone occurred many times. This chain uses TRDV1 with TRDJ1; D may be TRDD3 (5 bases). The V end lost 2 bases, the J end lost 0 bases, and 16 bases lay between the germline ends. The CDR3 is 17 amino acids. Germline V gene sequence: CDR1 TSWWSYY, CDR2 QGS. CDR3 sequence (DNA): TGTGCTCTTGGGGAAGGACCCGCGGGGAGGTACACCGATAAACTCATCTTT. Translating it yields CALGEGPAGRYTDKLIF.

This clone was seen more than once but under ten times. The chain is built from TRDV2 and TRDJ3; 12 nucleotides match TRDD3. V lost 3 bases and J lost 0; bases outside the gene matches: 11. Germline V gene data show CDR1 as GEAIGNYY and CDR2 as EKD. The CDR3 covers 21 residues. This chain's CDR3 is CACDRLGDTIPSSWDTRQMFF. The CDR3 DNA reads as TGTGCCTGTGACCGACTGGGGGATACTATCCCCAGCTCCTGGGACACCCGACAGATGTTTTTC.

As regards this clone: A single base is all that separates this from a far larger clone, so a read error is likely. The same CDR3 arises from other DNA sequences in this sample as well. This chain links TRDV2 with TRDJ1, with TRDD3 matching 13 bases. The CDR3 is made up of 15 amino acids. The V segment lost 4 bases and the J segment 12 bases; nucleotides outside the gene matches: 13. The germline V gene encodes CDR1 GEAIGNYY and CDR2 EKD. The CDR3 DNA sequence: TGTGCCTGTGATAACGTACTGGGGGATACGGGACGGTTCATCTTT. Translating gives CACDNVLGDTGRFIF.

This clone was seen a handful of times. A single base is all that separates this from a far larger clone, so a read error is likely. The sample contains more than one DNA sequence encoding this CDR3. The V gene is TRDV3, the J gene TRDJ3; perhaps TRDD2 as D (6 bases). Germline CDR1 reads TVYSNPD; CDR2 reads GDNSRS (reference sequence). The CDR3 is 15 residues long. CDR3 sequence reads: CAFSLSSWDTRQMFF. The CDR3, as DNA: TGTGCCTTTAGCTTATCTTCCTGGGACACACGACAGATGTTTTTC. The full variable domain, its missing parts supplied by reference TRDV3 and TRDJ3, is CDKVTQSSPDQTVASGSEVVLLCTYDTVYSNPDLFWYRIRPDYSFQFVFYGDNSRSEGADFTQGRFSVKHILTQKAFHLVISPVRTEDSATYYCAFSLSSWDTRQMFFGTGIKLFVEP.

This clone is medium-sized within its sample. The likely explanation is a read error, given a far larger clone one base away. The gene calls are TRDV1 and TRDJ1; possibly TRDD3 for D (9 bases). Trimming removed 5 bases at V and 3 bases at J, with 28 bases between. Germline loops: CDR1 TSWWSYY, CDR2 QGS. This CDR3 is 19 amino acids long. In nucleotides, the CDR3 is TGTGCTCTTGGGACCCCCTTCCTAATACTGGGGGACGGGGCCGATAAACTCATCTTT. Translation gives CALGTPFLILGDGADKLIF.

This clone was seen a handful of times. CDR3 nucleotides: TGTGCCTGTGAACTACTGGGGGATCTTCGGGTGGGCACCGATAAACTCATCTTT. This gives the protein CACELLGDLRVGTDKLIF. The genes are TRDV2 and TRDJ1, with 10 bases fitting TRDD3. Germline V gene data show CDR1 as GEAIGNYY and CDR2 as EKD. This CDR3 spans 18 amino acids. The junction had 14 bases not matched to a gene; V was cut back by 4 bases and J by 1 base.

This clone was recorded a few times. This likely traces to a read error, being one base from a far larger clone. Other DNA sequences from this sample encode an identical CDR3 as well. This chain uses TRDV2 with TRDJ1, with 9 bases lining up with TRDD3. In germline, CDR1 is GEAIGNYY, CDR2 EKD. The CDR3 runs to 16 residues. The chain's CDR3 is CACDKGDTPYTDKLIF. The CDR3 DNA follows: TGTGCCTGTGACAAGGGGGATACCCCGTACACCGATAAACTTATCTTT.

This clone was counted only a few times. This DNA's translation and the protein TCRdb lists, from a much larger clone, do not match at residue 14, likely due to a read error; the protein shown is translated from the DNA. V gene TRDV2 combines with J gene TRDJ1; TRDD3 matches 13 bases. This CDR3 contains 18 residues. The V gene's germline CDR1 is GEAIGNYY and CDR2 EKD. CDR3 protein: CACDVLGDTKEDTGKLIF. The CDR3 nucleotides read TGTGCCTGTGACGTACTGGGGGATACGAAGGAGGACACCGGTAAACTCATCTTT.

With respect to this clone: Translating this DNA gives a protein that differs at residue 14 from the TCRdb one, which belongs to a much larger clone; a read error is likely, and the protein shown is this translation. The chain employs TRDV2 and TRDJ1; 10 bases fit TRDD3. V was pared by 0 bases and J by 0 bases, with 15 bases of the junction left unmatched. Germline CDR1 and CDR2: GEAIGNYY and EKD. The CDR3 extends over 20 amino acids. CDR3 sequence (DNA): TGTGCCTGTGACACCGTGGTCCGCGGGGGATACGTGGGGTACACCGATAAACTCATCTTT. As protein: CACDTVVRGGYVGYTDKLIF.

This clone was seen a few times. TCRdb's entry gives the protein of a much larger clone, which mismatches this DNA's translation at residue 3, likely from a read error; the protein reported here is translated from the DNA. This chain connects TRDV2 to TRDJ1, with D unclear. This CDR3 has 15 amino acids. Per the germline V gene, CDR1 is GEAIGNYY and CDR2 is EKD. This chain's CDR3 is CARDTVSQNTDKLIF. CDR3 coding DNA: TGTGCCCGTGACACCGTATCTCAAAACACCGATAAACTCATCTTT.

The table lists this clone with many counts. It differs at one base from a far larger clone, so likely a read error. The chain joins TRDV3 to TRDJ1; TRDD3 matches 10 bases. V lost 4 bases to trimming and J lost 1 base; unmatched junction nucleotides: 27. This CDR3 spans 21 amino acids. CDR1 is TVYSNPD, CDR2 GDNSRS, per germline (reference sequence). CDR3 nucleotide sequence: TGTGCCTCCACCCCCTCCGAGGTACTGGGGGATCTTCGGGCGGGCACCGATAAACTCATCTTT. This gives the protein CASTPSEVLGDLRAGTDKLIF.

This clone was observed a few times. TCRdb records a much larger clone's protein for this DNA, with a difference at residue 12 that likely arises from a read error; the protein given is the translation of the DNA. CDR3 DNA: TGTGCTCTTGGGGAACTAGGGGTCCTCTCCTACCGGGGGTCCCTAAAGGTCAGACCCCTGATCTTT. Amino acid sequence: CALGELGVLSYRGSLKVRPLIF. The V gene is TRDV1, the J gene TRDJ4; D is perhaps TRDD2 (6 bases). The CDR3 length is 22 residues. Germline CDR1 is TSWWSYY and CDR2 is QGS. V lost 0 bases and J lost 1, with 33 bases in between.

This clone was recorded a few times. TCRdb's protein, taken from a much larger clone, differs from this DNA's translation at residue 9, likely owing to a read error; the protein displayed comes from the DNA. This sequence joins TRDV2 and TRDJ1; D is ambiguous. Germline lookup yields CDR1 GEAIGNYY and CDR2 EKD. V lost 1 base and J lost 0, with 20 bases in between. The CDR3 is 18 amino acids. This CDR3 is CACDTLRWVTADTDKLIF. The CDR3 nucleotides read TGTGCCTGTGACACTTTACGGTGGGTGACCGCCGACACCGATAAACTCATCTTT.

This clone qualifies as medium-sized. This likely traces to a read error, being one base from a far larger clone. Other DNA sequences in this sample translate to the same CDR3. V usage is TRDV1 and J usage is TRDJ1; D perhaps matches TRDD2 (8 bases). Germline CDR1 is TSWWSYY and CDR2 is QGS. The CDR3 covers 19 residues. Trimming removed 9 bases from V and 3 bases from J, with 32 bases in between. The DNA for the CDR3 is TGTGCTCTCGGGACCCCCTTCCTAATACTGGGGAACGGGGCCGATAAACTCATCTTT. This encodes CALGTPFLILGNGADKLIF.

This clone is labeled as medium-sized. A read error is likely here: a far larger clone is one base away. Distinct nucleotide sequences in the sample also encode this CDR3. CDR3 coding DNA: TGTGCTTGTGACACGCTGGGGGCCTACACCGATAAACTCATCTTT. The encoded protein is CACDTLGAYTDKLIF. The chain joins TRDV2 to TRDJ1, with 7 bases that match TRDD3. The germline V gene has CDR1 GEAIGNYY and CDR2 EKD. The CDR3 has 15 amino acids.

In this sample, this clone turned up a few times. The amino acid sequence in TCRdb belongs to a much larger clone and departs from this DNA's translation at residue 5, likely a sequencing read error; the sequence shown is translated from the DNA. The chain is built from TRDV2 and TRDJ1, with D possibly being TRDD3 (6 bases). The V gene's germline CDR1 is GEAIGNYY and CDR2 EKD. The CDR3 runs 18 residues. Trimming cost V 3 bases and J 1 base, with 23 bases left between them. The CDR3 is CACDSVGDRKHSTDKLIF. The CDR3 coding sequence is TGTGCCTGTGACTCCGTTGGGGATCGTAAGCACTCCACCGATAAACTCATCTTT.

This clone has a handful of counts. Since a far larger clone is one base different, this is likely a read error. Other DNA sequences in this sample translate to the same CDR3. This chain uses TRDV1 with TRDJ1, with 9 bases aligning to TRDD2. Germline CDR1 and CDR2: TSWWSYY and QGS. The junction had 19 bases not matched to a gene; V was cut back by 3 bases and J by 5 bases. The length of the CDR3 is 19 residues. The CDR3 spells CALGEEPSYRTGPRDKLIF. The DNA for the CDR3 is TGTGCTCTTGGGGAGGAGCCTTCCTACCGAACTGGGCCACGGGATAAACTCATCTTT.

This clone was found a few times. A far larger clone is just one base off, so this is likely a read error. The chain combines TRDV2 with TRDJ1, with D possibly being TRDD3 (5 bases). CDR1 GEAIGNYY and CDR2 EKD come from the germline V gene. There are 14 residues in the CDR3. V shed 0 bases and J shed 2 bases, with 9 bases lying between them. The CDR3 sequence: CACDTWGPTDKLIF. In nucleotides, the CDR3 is TGTGCCTGTGACACCTGGGGACCTACCGATAAACTCATCTTT.

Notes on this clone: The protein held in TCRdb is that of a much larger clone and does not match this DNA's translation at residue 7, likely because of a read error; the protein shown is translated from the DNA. CDR3 coding DNA: TGTGCCTGTGACACACTAAATGCTGGGGGATACGAAAACACCGATAAACTCATCTTT. This encodes CACDTLNAGGYENTDKLIF. This sequence joins TRDV2 and TRDJ1; 12 bases agree with TRDD3. The CDR3 is made up of 19 amino acids. V dropped 1 base and J dropped 0; count of bases not matched to a gene: 11. Germline CDR1 reads GEAIGNYY; CDR2 reads EKD.

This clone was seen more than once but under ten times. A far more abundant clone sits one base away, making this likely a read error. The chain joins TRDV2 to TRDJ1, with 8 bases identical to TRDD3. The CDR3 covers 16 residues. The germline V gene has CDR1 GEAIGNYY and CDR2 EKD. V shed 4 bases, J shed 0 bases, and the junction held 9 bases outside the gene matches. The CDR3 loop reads CACDPLGDEYTDKLIF. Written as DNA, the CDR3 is TGTGCCTGTGATCCCCTGGGGGACGAGTACACCGATAAACTCATCTTT.